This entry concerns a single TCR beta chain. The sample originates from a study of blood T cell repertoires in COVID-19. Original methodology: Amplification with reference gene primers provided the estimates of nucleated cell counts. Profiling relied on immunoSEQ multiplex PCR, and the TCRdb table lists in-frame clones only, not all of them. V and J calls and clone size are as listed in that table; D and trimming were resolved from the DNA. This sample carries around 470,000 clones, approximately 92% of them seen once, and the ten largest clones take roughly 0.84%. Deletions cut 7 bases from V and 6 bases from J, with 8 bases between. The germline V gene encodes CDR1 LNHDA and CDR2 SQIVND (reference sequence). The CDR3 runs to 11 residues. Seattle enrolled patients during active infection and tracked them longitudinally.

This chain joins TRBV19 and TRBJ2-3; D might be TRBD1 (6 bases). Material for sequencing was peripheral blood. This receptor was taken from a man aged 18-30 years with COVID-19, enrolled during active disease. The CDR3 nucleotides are TGTGCCAGTAAAACAGGGGATACGCAGTATTTT. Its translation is CASKTGDTQYF.